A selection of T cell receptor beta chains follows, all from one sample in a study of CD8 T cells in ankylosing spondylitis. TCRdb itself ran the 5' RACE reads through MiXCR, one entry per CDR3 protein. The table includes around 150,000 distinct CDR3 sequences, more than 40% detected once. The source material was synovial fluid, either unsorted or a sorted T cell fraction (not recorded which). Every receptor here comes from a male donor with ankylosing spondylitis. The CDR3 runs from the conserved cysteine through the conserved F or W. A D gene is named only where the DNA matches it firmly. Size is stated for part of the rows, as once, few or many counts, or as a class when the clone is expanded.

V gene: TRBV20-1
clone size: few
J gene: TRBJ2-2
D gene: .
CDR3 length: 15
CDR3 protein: CSARGPAGDTGELFF
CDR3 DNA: TGCAGTGCTAGGGGGCCCGCAGGGGACACCGGGGAGCTGTTTTTT

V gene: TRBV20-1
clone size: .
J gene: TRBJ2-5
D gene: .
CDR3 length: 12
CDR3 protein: CSAGTGTKTQYF
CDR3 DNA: TGCAGTGCTGGGACCGGGACCAAGACCCAGTACTTC

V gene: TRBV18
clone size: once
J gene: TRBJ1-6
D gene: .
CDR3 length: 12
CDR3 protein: CASSPTGTPLHF
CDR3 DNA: TGTGCCAGCTCACCGACAGGTACACCCCTCCACTTT

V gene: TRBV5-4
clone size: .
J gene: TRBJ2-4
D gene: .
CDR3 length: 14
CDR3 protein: CASSLDHRVDIQYF
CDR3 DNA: TGTGCCAGCAGCTTGGACCACAGGGTAGACATTCAGTACTTC

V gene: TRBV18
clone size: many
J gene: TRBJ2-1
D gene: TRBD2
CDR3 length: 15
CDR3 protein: CASSPYGGGANEQFF
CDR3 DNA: TGTGCCAGCTCACCATACGGCGGGGGGGCGAATGAGCAGTTCTTC

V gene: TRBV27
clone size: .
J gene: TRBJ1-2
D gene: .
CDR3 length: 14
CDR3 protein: CASRPLGGGGGYTF
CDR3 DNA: TGTGCCAGCAGGCCCTTGGGGGGGGGCGGTGGCTACACCTTC

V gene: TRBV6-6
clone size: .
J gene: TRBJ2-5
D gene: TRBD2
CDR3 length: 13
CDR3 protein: CASSTGLQETQYF
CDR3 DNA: TGTGCCAGCAGTACGGGACTACAAGAGACCCAGTACTTC

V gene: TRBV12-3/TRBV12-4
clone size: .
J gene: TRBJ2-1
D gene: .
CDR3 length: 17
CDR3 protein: CASSPLPGSPFYNEQFF
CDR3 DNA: TGTGCCAGCAGCCCCCTTCCCGGGTCCCCATTCTACAATGAGCAGTTCTTC

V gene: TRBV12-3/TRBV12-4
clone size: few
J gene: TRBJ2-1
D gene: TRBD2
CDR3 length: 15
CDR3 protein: CASSPTSGSFHEQFF
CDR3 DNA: TGTGCCAGCAGCCCGACTAGCGGGAGTTTTCATGAGCAGTTCTTC

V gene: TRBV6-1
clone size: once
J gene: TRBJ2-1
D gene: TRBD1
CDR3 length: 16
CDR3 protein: CASSSYPPGQYNEQFF
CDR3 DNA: TGTGCCAGCAGCTCCTACCCTCCGGGACAGTACAATGAGCAGTTCTTC

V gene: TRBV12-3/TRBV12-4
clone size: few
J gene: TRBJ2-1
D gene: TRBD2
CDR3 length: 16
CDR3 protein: CASSFSGLAGEDEQFF
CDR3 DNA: TGTGCCAGCAGTTTCTCCGGACTAGCGGGAGAAGATGAGCAGTTCTTC

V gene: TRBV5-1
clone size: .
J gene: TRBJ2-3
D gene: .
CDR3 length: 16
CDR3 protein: CASSLVGGDETDTQYF
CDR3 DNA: TGCGCCAGCAGCTTGGTTGGGGGCGACGAGACAGATACGCAGTATTTT

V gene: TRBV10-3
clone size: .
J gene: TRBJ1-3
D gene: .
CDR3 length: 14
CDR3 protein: CAIRNLPVGNTIYF
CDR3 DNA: TGTGCCATCAGGAACCTACCCGTTGGAAACACCATATATTTT

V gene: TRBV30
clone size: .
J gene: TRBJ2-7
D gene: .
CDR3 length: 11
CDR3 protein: CAWSWDYEQYF
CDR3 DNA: TGTGCCTGGAGTTGGGACTACGAGCAGTACTTC

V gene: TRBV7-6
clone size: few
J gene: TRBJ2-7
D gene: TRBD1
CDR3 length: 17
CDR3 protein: CASSPRSLGQGAYEQYF
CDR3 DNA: TGTGCCAGCAGCCCTCGGAGCCTCGGACAGGGGGCTTACGAGCAGTACTTC

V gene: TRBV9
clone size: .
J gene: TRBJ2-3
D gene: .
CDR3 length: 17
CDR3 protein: CASSAPTLAPTADTQYF
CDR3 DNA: TGTGCCAGCAGCGCACCCACTCTAGCTCCAACGGCAGATACGCAGTATTTT

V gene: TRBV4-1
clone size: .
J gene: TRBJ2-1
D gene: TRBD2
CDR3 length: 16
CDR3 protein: CASSQEERGGYNEQFF
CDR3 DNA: TGCGCCAGCAGCCAAGAGGAGCGGGGGGGGTACAATGAGCAGTTCTTC

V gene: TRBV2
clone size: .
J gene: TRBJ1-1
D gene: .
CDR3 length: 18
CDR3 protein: CASRYTTGIPFMNTEAFF
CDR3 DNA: TGTGCCAGCAGATACACTACGGGGATACCCTTCATGAACACTGAAGCTTTCTTT

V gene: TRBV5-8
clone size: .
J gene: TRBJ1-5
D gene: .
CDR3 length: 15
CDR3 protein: CASSLLAAQFQPQHF
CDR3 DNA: TGTGCCAGCAGCTTGCTGGCGGCACAATTTCAGCCCCAGCATTTT

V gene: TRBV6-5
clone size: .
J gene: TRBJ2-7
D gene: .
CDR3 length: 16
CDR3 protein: CASSYSADPETYEQYF
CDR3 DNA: TGTGCCAGCAGTTACTCGGCGGACCCGGAGACCTACGAGCAGTACTTC

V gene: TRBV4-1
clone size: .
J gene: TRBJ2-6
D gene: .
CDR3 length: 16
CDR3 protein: CASSRHQGSGANVLTF
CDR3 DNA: TGCGCCAGCAGCCGACATCAGGGCTCTGGGGCCAACGTCCTGACTTTC

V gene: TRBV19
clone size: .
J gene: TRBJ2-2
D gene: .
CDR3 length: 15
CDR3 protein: CASSIRQEIVGELFF
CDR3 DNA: TGTGCCAGTAGTATTCGTCAGGAAATCGTCGGGGAGCTGTTTTTT

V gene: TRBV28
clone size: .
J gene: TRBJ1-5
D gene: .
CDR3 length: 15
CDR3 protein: CASSTSTAINQPQHF
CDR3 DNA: TGTGCCAGCAGTACCTCGACCGCTATCAATCAGCCCCAGCATTTT

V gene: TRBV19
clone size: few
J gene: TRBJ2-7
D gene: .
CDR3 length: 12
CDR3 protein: CASSTGIYEQYF
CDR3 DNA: TGTGCCAGTAGTACGGGGATCTACGAGCAGTACTTC